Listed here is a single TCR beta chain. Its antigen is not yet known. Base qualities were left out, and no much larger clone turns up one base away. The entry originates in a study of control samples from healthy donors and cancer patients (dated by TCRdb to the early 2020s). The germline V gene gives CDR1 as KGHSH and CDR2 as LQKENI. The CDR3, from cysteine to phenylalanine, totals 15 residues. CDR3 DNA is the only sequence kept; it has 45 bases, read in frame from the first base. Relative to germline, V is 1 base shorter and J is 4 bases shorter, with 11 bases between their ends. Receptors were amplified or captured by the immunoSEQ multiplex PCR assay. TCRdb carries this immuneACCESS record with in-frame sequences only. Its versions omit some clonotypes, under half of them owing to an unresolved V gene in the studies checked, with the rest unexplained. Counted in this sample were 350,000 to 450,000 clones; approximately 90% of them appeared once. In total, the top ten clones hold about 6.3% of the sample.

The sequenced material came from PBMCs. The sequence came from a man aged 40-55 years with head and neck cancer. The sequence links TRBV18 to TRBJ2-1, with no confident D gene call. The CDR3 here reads CASSPQQPSYNEQFF. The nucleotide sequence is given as TGTGCCAGCTCACCACAACAGCCGTCGTACAATGAGCAGTTCTTC.